One and the same sample provided the 17 T cell receptor beta chains below, sequenced in a study of shared clonotypes between healthy human individuals. Measured with immunoSEQ multiplex PCR; TCRdb has only the in-frame clones, and not every one. The repertoire includes over a million clones, more than 65% of them detected once, and over 1.3% sits in the top ten. Specimen: memory CD4+ T cells sorted from blood. Documented subset: CD45RA-negative fraction. Receptors originate from a young man in good health.

The chain has TRBV10-3 and TRBJ1-4; D may be TRBD1 (5 bases). V lost 8 bases and J 7 bases, leaving 14 bases between the germline ends. Germline values: CDR1 ENHRY, CDR2 SYGVKD. This CDR3 region has 13 residues. The DNA of the CDR3 is TGTGCCATCGGGGGGGGTTTTGGTGAAAAACTGTTTTTT. The encoded protein is CAIGGGFGEKLFF.

This chain's CDR3 is CASSRDRGVTEAFF. Written as DNA, the CDR3 is TGTGCCAGCTCACGAGACAGGGGGGTGACTGAAGCTTTCTTT. The chain recombines TRBV18 with TRBJ1-1; 9 bases are shared with TRBD1. This CDR3 has 14 amino acids. V shed 4 bases, J shed 5 bases, and the junction held 5 bases outside the gene matches. Per germline, CDR1 KGHSH and CDR2 LQKENI.

The chain uses TRBV6-5 and TRBJ1-5; the D is unclear. The V gene lost 4 bases and the J gene lost 2 bases, with 12 bases spanning the gap. This CDR3 region has 15 residues. Per germline, CDR1 MNHEY and CDR2 SVGAGI. CDR3 protein: CASSSHKRGNQPQHF. Written as DNA, the CDR3 is TGTGCCAGCAGTTCCCACAAACGGGGCAATCAGCCCCAGCATTTT.

This rearrangement joins TRBV5-1 to TRBJ2-5; 8 bases line up with TRBD1. The CDR3 covers 14 residues. Germline lookup yields CDR1 SGHRS and CDR2 YFSETQ. V lost 2 bases and J lost 5; bases outside the gene matches: 5. DNA for the CDR3: TGCGCCAGCAGCTTACCAGGGGGCGGGGAGACCCAGTACTTC. Amino acids: CASSLPGGGETQYF.

Regarding this clone: Other DNA sequences in the sample encode the same CDR3. The chain links TRBV5-1 to TRBJ2-5; D is ambiguous. This CDR3 contains 13 residues. Germline loops: CDR1 SGHRS, CDR2 YFSETQ. Trimming removed 0 bases from V and 2 bases from J, with 5 bases in between. The CDR3 reads CASSLVQQETQYF. In nucleotides, the CDR3 is TGCGCCAGCAGCTTGGTACAGCAAGAGACCCAGTACTTC.

J is TRBJ1-4 and V is TRBV19; TRBD1 is a possible D gene (5 bases). The CDR3 loop spans 15 amino acids. Trimming stripped 5 bases from V and 5 bases from J, with 15 bases between. Germline V gene data show CDR1 as LNHDA and CDR2 as SQIVND (reference sequence). This chain's CDR3 is CASSQGTVRNEKLFF. The CDR3 nucleotides are TGTGCCAGTAGTCAAGGGACGGTTCGAAATGAAAAACTGTTTTTT.

This rearrangement joins TRBV2 to TRBJ2-7; TRBD1 matches at 7 bases. V lost 7 bases, J lost 5 bases, and 5 bases stayed unmatched. The CDR3 totals 12 residues. Per germline, CDR1 SNHLY and CDR2 FYNNEI. As DNA, the CDR3 is TGTGCCAGCAACCAGGACAGGAACGAGCAGTACTTC. The encoded protein is CASNQDRNEQYF.

The CDR3 DNA reads TGTGCCAGCAGTGCCAAGGTGAGCGGGAGGGCCGGTGAGCAGTTCTTC. Protein product: CASSAKVSGRAGEQFF. This rearrangement joins TRBV2 to TRBJ2-1; 10 bases fit TRBD2. V was pared by 4 bases and J by 9 bases, with 12 bases of the junction left unmatched. The germline V gene encodes CDR1 SNHLY and CDR2 FYNNEI. This CDR3 has 16 residues.

Details on this clone: A much larger clone sits a single nucleotide away, making a read error possible. Within the sample, other DNA sequences also encode this same CDR3. The rearrangement uses TRBV5-1 and TRBJ2-7; D remains ambiguous. This CDR3 is 12 amino acids long. V was shortened by 0 bases and J by 3 bases, with 4 bases between the two germline ends. Germline CDR1 is SGHRS and CDR2 is YFSETQ. CDR3 nucleotide sequence: TGCGCCAGCAGCTTGGGGGGCTACGAGCAGTACTTC. Translated: CASSLGGYEQYF.

V gene TRBV7-9 combines with J gene TRBJ1-2; D is unresolved. The CDR3 is 13 amino acids. Germline assignment: CDR1 SEHNR and CDR2 FQNEAQ (reference sequence). V was trimmed by 4 bases and J by 2 bases, leaving 8 bases between them. The CDR3: CASSSSKNYGYTF. The CDR3 DNA reads TGTGCCAGCAGCTCTAGTAAGAACTATGGCTACACCTTC.

V gene TRBV2 combines with J gene TRBJ2-2, with D possibly called TRBD1 or TRBD2 (5 bases each). V lost 0 bases, J lost 7 bases, and 12 bases lay in between. In germline, CDR1 is SNHLY, CDR2 FYNNEI. This CDR3 comprises 15 residues. The DNA for the CDR3 is TGTGCCAGCAGTGAAGCGTTAGGGGCGGGCGGGGAGCTGTTTTTT. The encoded protein is CASSEALGAGGELFF.

With respect to this clone: Within the sample, other DNA sequences also encode this same CDR3. The chain joins TRBV5-1 to TRBJ1-1; TRBD1 matches 9 bases. Germline V gene data show CDR1 as SGHRS and CDR2 as YFSETQ. This CDR3 spans 13 amino acids. Losses at the gene ends were 2 bases for V and 5 bases for J; bases not matched to a gene: 1. CDR3 sequence reads: CASSLQGATEAFF. CDR3 in DNA: TGCGCCAGCAGCTTACAGGGGGCGACTGAAGCTTTCTTT.

CDR3 bases: TGTGCCAGCAGTGGGTTTTTGACCGGGGAGCTGTTTTTT. It specifies CASSGFLTGELFF. This sequence joins TRBV2 and TRBJ2-2; D not certain. The CDR3 consists of 13 residues. The germline V and J ends were trimmed by 4 bases and 5 bases, with 8 bases remaining between them. Germline CDR1 and CDR2: SNHLY and FYNNEI.

This chain connects TRBV6-1 to TRBJ1-2, with D possibly matching TRBD1 (5 bases). V was cut by 1 base and J by 4 bases, with 10 bases left in between. The CDR3 contains 14 residues. Germline CDR1 is MNHNS and CDR2 is SASEGT. The CDR3 coding sequence is TGTGCCAGCAGTGAAGGATCGGGGCCCTATGGCTACACCTTC. Encoded protein: CASSEGSGPYGYTF.

V is TRBV21-1 and J is TRBJ1-6; the tabulated D call, TRBD1, remains unverified against the DNA. TRBV21-1 is reported as a pseudogene. The length of the CDR3 is 12 residues. The CDR3 coding sequence is TGTGCCAGCAGCGCACGGACAGCTCCCCTCCACTTT. Translating gives CASSARTAPLHF.

The chain recombines TRBV7-6 with TRBJ2-5, with TRBD1 identical over 7 bases. V trimming: 4 bases; J trimming: 5 bases; junction bases outside the gene matches: 19. Per germline, CDR1 SGHVS and CDR2 FNYEAQ. This CDR3 spans 18 amino acids. CDR3 sequence (DNA): TGTGCCAGCAGCTCCAACCTTCCCCGACAGGGTCGGCTGGAGACCCAGTACTTC. Translated: CASSSNLPRQGRLETQYF.

The chain's CDR3 is CASSLGGTSGSRYEQYF. Here the CDR3 DNA reads TGTGCCAGCAGCTTGGGTGGGACTAGCGGATCTCGCTACGAGCAGTACTTC. J is TRBJ2-7 and V is TRBV5-4; TRBD2 matches 11 bases. CDR1 is SGHNT, CDR2 YYREEE, per germline (reference sequence). Germline trimming cut 0 bases from V and 3 bases from J; bases unmatched to any gene: 8. The CDR3 length is 17 residues.